This is a list of T cell receptor beta chains from one sample in a study of blood T cell repertoires in COVID-19. Data came from immunoSEQ multiplex PCR; TCRdb stores just in-frame clones and leaves some out. This sample carries roughly 120,000 clones, about 74% of them seen once, and the ten largest clones take 6%. Sequencing was done on a sample of peripheral blood. Receptors were obtained from a man aged 80 or over with COVID-19, enrolled during active disease. The CDR3 runs from the conserved cysteine through the conserved F or W. Each record gives: D gene, V gene, J gene, clone size, CDR3 protein, CDR3 DNA. A D gene is named only where the DNA matches it firmly. Size is omitted from some rows. Given values are once, few, many or a class for expanded clones.

D gene: TRBD1; V gene: TRBV7-9; J gene: TRBJ1-1; clone size: few; CDR3 protein: CASRPRQGTAFF; CDR3 DNA: TGTGCCAGCAGGCCTCGACAGGGAACGGCTTTCTTT
D gene: .; V gene: TRBV1; J gene: TRBJ1-4; clone size: .; CDR3 protein: CTSSQDPRTNEKLFF; CDR3 DNA: TGCACCAGCAGCCAAGACCCTCGAACTAATGAAAAACTGTTTTTT
D gene: .; V gene: TRBV2; J gene: TRBJ1-4; clone size: .; CDR3 protein: CASSYRGPPTEKLFF; CDR3 DNA: TGTGCCAGCAGTTATCGAGGGCCTCCAACGGAAAAACTGTTTTTT
D gene: TRBD2; V gene: TRBV2; J gene: TRBJ2-2; clone size: .; CDR3 protein: CASSSGLAANTGELFF; CDR3 DNA: TGTGCCAGCAGTAGCGGACTAGCGGCGAACACCGGGGAGCTGTTTTTT
D gene: .; V gene: TRBV29-1; J gene: TRBJ2-5; clone size: few; CDR3 protein: CSVDPAAQETQYF; CDR3 DNA: TGCAGCGTAGACCCGGCGGCCCAAGAGACCCAGTACTTC
D gene: .; V gene: TRBV10-3; J gene: TRBJ2-2; clone size: .; CDR3 protein: CAISEVGQHTGELFF; CDR3 DNA: TGTGCCATCAGTGAAGTAGGACAACACACCGGGGAGCTGTTTTTT
D gene: .; V gene: TRBV6-5; J gene: TRBJ1-2; clone size: few; CDR3 protein: CASTSLTGSNYGYTF; CDR3 DNA: TGTGCCAGCACCTCCTTGACAGGCTCGAACTATGGCTACACCTTC
D gene: .; V gene: TRBV7-2; J gene: TRBJ2-2; clone size: .; CDR3 protein: CASSPHRGAGELFF; CDR3 DNA: TGTGCCAGCAGCCCTCATAGGGGCGCCGGGGAGCTGTTTTTT
D gene: TRBD1; V gene: TRBV4-1; J gene: TRBJ2-7; clone size: .; CDR3 protein: CASSRTGYGEQYF; CDR3 DNA: TGCGCCAGCAGCCGGACAGGCTACGGCGAGCAGTACTTC
D gene: .; V gene: TRBV7-9; J gene: TRBJ2-7; clone size: .; CDR3 protein: CASSLAGGSYEQYF; CDR3 DNA: TGTGCCAGCAGCTTAGCCGGCGGGTCCTACGAGCAGTACTTC
D gene: TRBD1; V gene: TRBV5-1; J gene: TRBJ1-4; clone size: .; CDR3 protein: CASSLRGQGDEKLFF; CDR3 DNA: TGCGCCAGCAGCTTGAGGGGACAGGGGGATGAAAAACTGTTTTTT
D gene: TRBD1; V gene: TRBV5-4; J gene: TRBJ1-1; clone size: .; CDR3 protein: CASSPWTGDYTEAFF; CDR3 DNA: TGTGCCAGCAGCCCCTGGACAGGGGATTACACTGAAGCTTTCTTT
D gene: .; V gene: TRBV13; J gene: TRBJ1-1; clone size: few; CDR3 protein: CASSSSQVNTEAFF; CDR3 DNA: TGTGCCAGCAGCTCCTCCCAGGTGAACACTGAAGCTTTCTTT
D gene: .; V gene: TRBV24-1; J gene: TRBJ1-2; clone size: .; CDR3 protein: CATNDNTNYGYTF; CDR3 DNA: TGTGCCACCAATGACAACACCAACTATGGCTACACCTTC
D gene: TRBD1; V gene: TRBV11-3; J gene: TRBJ2-3; clone size: .; CDR3 protein: CASSRAQGARVQYF; CDR3 DNA: TGTGCCAGCAGCCGAGCCCAGGGGGCGCGGGTCCAGTATTTT
D gene: .; V gene: TRBV15; J gene: TRBJ2-7; clone size: few; CDR3 protein: CATSAWVRVDEQYF; CDR3 DNA: TGTGCCACCAGCGCGTGGGTCAGGGTGGACGAGCAGTACTTC
D gene: .; V gene: TRBV5-1; J gene: TRBJ2-2; clone size: .; CDR3 protein: CASESLGGTGELFF; CDR3 DNA: TGCGCCAGCGAATCTCTGGGGGGCACCGGGGAGCTGTTTTTT
D gene: TRBD1; V gene: TRBV4-1; J gene: TRBJ1-2; clone size: .; CDR3 protein: CASSKEGQGARGYTF; CDR3 DNA: TGCGCCAGCAGCAAGGAGGGACAGGGGGCTCGGGGCTACACCTTC
D gene: TRBD1; V gene: TRBV11-1; J gene: TRBJ2-7; clone size: .; CDR3 protein: CASSLVGTVSYEQYF; CDR3 DNA: TGTGCCAGCAGCTTAGTAGGGACAGTCTCCTACGAGCAGTACTTC
D gene: TRBD1; V gene: TRBV6-5; J gene: TRBJ1-4; clone size: .; CDR3 protein: CASTGQTNEKLFF; CDR3 DNA: TGTGCCAGCACGGGACAGACTAATGAAAAACTGTTTTTT
D gene: .; V gene: TRBV18; J gene: TRBJ2-7; clone size: few; CDR3 protein: CASSPQLGGIVDEQYF; CDR3 DNA: TGTGCCAGCTCACCACAGCTGGGCGGGATAGTCGACGAGCAGTACTTC
D gene: .; V gene: TRBV19; J gene: TRBJ1-5; clone size: .; CDR3 protein: CASSISRDKSQPQHF; CDR3 DNA: TGTGCCAGTAGTATAAGCAGGGATAAGAGTCAGCCCCAGCATTTT
D gene: TRBD1; V gene: TRBV5-6; J gene: TRBJ2-3; clone size: .; CDR3 protein: CASSLDRGYTDTQYF; CDR3 DNA: TGTGCCAGCAGCCTGGACAGGGGATACACAGATACGCAGTATTTT